This T cell receptor (beta chain) comes out of a study of molecular identifiers for immune sequencing clone quantification. As concerns this clonotype: Its matching antigen is unknown.

Notes on the study in general: Over 97% of effector molecules, yet under 1% of naive-cell molecules, were held by clones above 20 RNA copies.

Sequencing libraries of naive CD8 cells derived from approximately 22,000 to 940,000 sorted cells with 10%, 30% or 50% RNA. The authors gated naive CD8 T cells as CD8+CD4-CCR7+CD45RA+ for sorting. V was shortened by 4 bases and J by 1 base, with 14 bases between the two germline ends. The germline gives CDR1 MGHRA, CDR2 YSYEKL. CDR3 size: 16 residues. Library preparation followed earlier protocols using designated TCR primers. TCRdb re-analysed the PCR reads in MiXCR, keeping a single row per CDR3 protein. The sample includes about 640,000 distinct CDR3 sequences, just under 20% of them seen just once.

What was sequenced was naive CD8+ T cells from blood, with Jurkat cell RNA spiked in. Subset given: FACS-sorted CD8+CD4-CCR7+CD45RA+ naive T cells. This clonotype was obtained from a human donor in good health. Some libraries in this study had Jurkat cell RNA spiked in. The chain uses TRBV4-1 and TRBJ1-5; D unresolved. Here the CDR3 reads CASSLIPMGSNQPQHF. CDR3 nucleotides: TGCGCCAGCAGCCTGATTCCGATGGGCAGCAATCAGCCCCAGCATTTT.